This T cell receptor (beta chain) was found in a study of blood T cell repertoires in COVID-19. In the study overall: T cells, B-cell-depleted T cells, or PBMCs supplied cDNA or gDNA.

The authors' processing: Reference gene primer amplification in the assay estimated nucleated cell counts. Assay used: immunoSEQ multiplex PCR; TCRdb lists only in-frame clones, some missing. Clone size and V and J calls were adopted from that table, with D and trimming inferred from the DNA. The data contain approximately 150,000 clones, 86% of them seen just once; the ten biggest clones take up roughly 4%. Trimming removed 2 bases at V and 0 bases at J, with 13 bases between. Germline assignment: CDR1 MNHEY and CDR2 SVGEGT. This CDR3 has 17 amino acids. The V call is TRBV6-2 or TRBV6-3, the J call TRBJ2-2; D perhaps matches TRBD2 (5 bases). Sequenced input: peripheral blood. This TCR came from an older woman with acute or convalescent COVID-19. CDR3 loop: CASSYTTGKANTGELFF. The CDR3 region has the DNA TGTGCCAGCAGTTACACTACGGGGAAAGCGAACACCGGGGAGCTGTTTTTT.